This TCR beta chain was profiled in a study of regulatory T cells in long-lasting Graves disease (dated by TCRdb to the early 2020s). Regarding the study in general: Antithyroid drugs had been taken for less than 3 months by newly diagnosed Graves' disease patients. This study used TCR sequencing and RNA sequencing of peripheral blood to compare persistent Graves' disease patients against newly diagnosed Graves' disease patients. The study was registered as a clinical trial and conducted in China. TCR sequencing covered 13 persistent and about 20 newly diagnosed Graves' disease patients, 33 samples in total. The investigation overall reported the following: Persistent patients shared more public clonotypes among themselves (around 3,000) than newly diagnosed patients did (about 970). Compared with newly diagnosed patients, persistent Graves' disease patients had lower TCR Shannon entropy and fewer highly expanded clones, which suggests clonal expansion. Sequencing and analysis were limited to the TCR beta chain. Preferential use of TRBV28, TRBJ1-2 and TRBJ2-5 was observed in persistent disease, whereas TRBV20-1 and TRBJ2-1 were favored in newly diagnosed disease. The authors acknowledged the small sample size as a limitation that may reduce accuracy. The study examined only peripheral blood because the primary lesion, thyroid tissue, could not be accessed.

The time point label here, explained by the study, means: newly diagnosed GD, antithyroid drugs for less than 3 months. For both TCR sequencing and RNA sequencing, RNA was extracted from PBMCs using TRIzol. Graves' disease was diagnosed according to American Thyroid Association guidelines. Patients were recruited from an endocrinology department in Xi'an, China. From each patient, around 9 milliliters of peripheral blood was collected into an EDTA anticoagulant tube. Ficoll Paque Plus density gradient separation was used to isolate PBMCs, and no additional T cell sorting was done. An Agilent 2100 Bioanalyzer and agarose gel were used to check RNA quality, while a NanoDrop 2000 measured RNA concentration. The germline ends are 6 bases apart after V is trimmed by 1 base and J by 3 bases. According to the germline V gene, CDR1 reads SQVTM and CDR2 reads ANQGSEA. Including the terminal cysteine and phenylalanine, the CDR3 comprises 13 residues. Just the 39-base CDR3 DNA is kept, in frame starting at base 1.

Library preparation used multiplex PCR. Sequencing instrument: Illumina HiSeq 4000. To build TCR beta libraries, CDR3 regions were amplified by Arm-PCR using iRepertoire HTBI primers. Gel purification was performed on PCR products prior to sequencing. In the source study's methods: Across samples, around 58 TRBV and 12 to 15 TRBJ segments were identified and used for gene usage analysis of CDR3 amino acid clonotypes. COPE and FqMerger were used to merge filtered high-quality paired reads into contigs. BLAST was used to align contigs to the IMGT TRBV, TRBD and TRBJ reference genes, and CDR3 was defined following IMGT. Any clonotype with a frequency above 0.1% was classified as a highly expanded clone. Shannon entropy was used to measure repertoire diversity, and the Gini coefficient was used to measure V-J evenness. A clonotype was considered public if more than one individual shared it. In-frame beta chains were kept once TCRdb had trimmed the public reads at Q25 with fastp and called clones with MiXCR. Records with the same CDR3 protein are collapsed into one entry carrying the most frequent genes and DNA. In this record, the V and J calls reflect TCRdb's handling and not the investigators' own analysis. Counted in this sample were around 450,000 distinct CDR3 sequences; 14% to 15% of them appeared once. 16% of the sample comes from the top ten.

Regarding this clonotype: This clone's antigen is unknown. Base qualities are not at hand, and no much larger clone is one base apart.

The sample was also linked to a second study, of T cells in Graves' hyperthyroidism and ophthalmopathy. Per that second paper: Stable Graves' hyperthyroidism was defined as the absence of progression to ophthalmopathy over 18 months of follow-up. The hyperthyroidism patients were between 18 and 65 years old and newly diagnosed, with a disease duration of less than 2 months. Exclusion was applied to patients with uncontrolled infections, other autoimmune diseases, pregnancy or lactation. Diagnoses were based on clinical symptoms, serum thyroxine and TRAb, thyroid ultrasound and orbital computed tomography. The first round of RT-PCR for the TCR CDR3 was performed with the HTBI primer set and the Qiagen OneStep RT-PCR kit. Most expanded thyroid clonotypes (frequency above 0.001) were also detected in blood, suggesting blood repertoires may reflect thyroid immune responses. In cross-validation, a model built on a 13 V-J signature told ophthalmopathy apart from stable hyperthyroidism with over 85% sensitivity and about 81% specificity, and in testing the same model reached 80%/75%. In validation, the model predicted progression to ophthalmopathy with 55% to 71% sensitivity and roughly 72% specificity, a median of approximately 6.5 months before onset. To identify distinguishing TCR V-J signatures, a discovery cohort of about 100 patients was used, comprising roughly 45 with Graves' ophthalmopathy and some 60 with stable Graves' hyperthyroidism. An independent validation cohort of fewer than 20 hyperthyroidism patients and approximately 15 patients who later progressed to ophthalmopathy tested prospective prediction of ophthalmopathy. The 75 to 100 discovery patients were divided at random into training and test sets in a 7:3 ratio. Thyroid tissue and blood T-cell repertoires from more than 5 Graves' hyperthyroidism patients were also compared in the study. After blood sampling, hyperthyroidism patients were treated with methimazole at a starting dose of 30 mg daily, and ophthalmopathy patients were treated with high-dose intravenous methylprednisolone. The libraries were constructed in a second round of multiplex PCR and then size-selected and purified. Libraries were sequenced paired-end with 100 bp reads on an Illumina HiSeq2000. SOAPnuke was used to process the raw data, removing reads that contained adapters or uncalled bases, had a mean Phred below 15, or lacked an exact match to the constant primer or identifier. High-quality paired reads were merged with COPE v1.2.5, and unique nucleotide sequences were defined as clonotypes. Clonotypes were aligned to IMGT TRBV, TRBD and TRBJ reference segments using MiTCR v1.1. The analysis was restricted to V-J combinations with a frequency above 0.0001, which together covered just over 98% of the repertoires. A TCS score was defined as the ratio between F50 (clonal expansion) and ExV (chaos), using BLOSUM62-based TCRdist between CDR3 peptides within each V-J. Welch's t-statistics and random forest reduced fewer than 600 V-J features to fewer than 15, which were used in a naive Bayes classifier (R e1071). No statistical method was used to fix the sample size in advance, and group allocation was not hidden from the investigators. The paper describes TCR Vbeta CDR3 sequencing of 135 peripheral blood samples, made up of about 41 ophthalmopathy patients, roughly 75 hyperthyroidism patients and 17 progressor patients.

The TCR originated in a woman aged 25-40 years with Graves disease. Donor details come from another sample of the same person, matched by shared clones. This chain joins TRBV29-1 to TRBJ1-4; no confident D gene assignment can be made. The material was peripheral blood mononuclear cells (PBMCs), obtained at new diagnosis, from a patient treated with antithyroid drugs. The CDR3 corresponds to CSVEGAANEKLFF. The DNA sequence is given as TGCAGCGTTGAAGGGGCGGCTAATGAAAAACTGTTTTTT.